This TCR beta chain was profiled in a study of cytomegalovirus exposure and HLA in healthy donors. Turning to this clone: Its cognate antigen is unknown.

PCR involved 60 Vbeta and 13 Jbeta primers. Data came from immunoSEQ multiplex PCR; TCRdb stores just in-frame clones and leaves some out. Seen here are more than 80,000 clones, approximately 79% observed once, and the top ten hold 15% to 20%. Findings and limits, study-wide: As a later analysis showed, several of the most significant clusters appeared to be linked to common viral pathogens. By HLA locus, TCR association rates varied in a later analysis, with DRB1 showing the most and HLA-C the fewest.

This TCR derives from a woman aged 55-75 years in good health and CMV-seropositive. The specimen was PBMCs.

The CDR3 DNA reads TGTGCCAGCAGCTTAGCCGGGGGGGAAAAAAAACTGTTTTTT. Its protein product is CASSLAGGEKKLFF. The rearrangement uses TRBV11-2 and TRBJ1-4; the D gene is possibly TRBD1 (5 bases). Trimming took off 1 base at V and 9 bases at J, with 12 bases between the two ends. CDR3 length: 14 amino acids. Germline V lookup: CDR1 SGHAT, CDR2 FQNNGV.